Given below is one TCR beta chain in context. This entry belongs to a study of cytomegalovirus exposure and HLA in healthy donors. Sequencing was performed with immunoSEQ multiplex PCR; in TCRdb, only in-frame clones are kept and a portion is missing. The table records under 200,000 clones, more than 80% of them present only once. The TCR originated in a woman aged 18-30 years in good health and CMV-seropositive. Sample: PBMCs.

This CDR3 reads CASSHAPDRGSYNEQFF. In nucleotides, the CDR3 is TGCGCCAGCAGCCATGCCCCGGACAGGGGCTCCTACAATGAGCAGTTCTTC. The chain couples TRBV4-1 to TRBJ2-1, with TRBD1 matching over 9 bases. J lost 0 bases, V lost 3 bases, and 6 bases had no gene match. This CDR3 comprises 17 residues. Germline-derived CDR1 and CDR2 are MGHRA and YSYEKL.